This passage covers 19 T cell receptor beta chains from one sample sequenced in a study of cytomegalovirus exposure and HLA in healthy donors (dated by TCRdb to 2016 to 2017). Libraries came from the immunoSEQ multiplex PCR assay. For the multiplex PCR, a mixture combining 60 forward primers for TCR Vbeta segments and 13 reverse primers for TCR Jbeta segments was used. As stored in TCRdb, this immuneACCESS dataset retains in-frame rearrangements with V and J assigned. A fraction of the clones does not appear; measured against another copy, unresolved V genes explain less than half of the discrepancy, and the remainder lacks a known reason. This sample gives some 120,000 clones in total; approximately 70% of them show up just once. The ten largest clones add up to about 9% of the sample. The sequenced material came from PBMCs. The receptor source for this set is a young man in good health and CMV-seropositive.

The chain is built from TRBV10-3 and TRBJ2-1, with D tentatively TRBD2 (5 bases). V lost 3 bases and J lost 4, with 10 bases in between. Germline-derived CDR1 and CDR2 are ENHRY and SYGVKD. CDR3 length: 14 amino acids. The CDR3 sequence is CAISDYGDYNEQFF. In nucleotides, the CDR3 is TGTGCCATCAGTGATTACGGGGATTACAATGAGCAGTTCTTC.

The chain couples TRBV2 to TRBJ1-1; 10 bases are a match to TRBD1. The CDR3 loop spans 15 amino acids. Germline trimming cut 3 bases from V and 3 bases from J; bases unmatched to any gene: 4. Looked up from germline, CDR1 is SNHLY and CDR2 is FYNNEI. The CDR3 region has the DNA TGTGCCAGCAGTGAGGACAGGGGGGGATACACTGAAGCTTTCTTT. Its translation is CASSEDRGGYTEAFF.

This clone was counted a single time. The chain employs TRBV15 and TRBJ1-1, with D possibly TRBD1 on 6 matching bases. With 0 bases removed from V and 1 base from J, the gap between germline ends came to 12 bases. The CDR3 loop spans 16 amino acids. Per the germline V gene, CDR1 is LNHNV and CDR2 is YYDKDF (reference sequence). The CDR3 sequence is CATSREMGAGNTEAFF. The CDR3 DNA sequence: TGTGCCACCAGCAGAGAAATGGGGGCGGGGAACACTGAAGCTTTCTTT.

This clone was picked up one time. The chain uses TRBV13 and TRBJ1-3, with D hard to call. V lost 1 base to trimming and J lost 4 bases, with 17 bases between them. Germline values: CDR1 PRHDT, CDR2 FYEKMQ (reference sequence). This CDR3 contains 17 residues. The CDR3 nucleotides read TGTGCCAGCAGCTTAGCCGTACTAGGGAACTCAGGAAACACCATATATTTT. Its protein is CASSLAVLGNSGNTIYF.

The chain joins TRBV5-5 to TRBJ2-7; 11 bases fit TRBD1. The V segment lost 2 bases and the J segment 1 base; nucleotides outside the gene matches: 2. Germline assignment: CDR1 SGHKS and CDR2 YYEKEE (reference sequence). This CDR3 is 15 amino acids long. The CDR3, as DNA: TGTGCCAGCAGCTTAGGACAGGGGGCGTCCTACGAGCAGTACTTC. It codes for CASSLGQGASYEQYF.

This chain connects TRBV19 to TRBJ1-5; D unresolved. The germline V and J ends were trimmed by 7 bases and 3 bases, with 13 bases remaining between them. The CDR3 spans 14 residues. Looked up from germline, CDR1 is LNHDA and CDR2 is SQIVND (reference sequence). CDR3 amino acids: CASTWSGSNQPQHF. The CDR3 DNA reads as TGTGCCAGTACCTGGTCGGGTTCCAATCAGCCCCAGCATTTT. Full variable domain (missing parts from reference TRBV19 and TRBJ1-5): DGGITQSPKYLFRKEGQNVTLSCEQNLNHDAMYWYRQDPGQGLRLIYYSQIVNDFQKGDIAEGYSVSREKKESFPLTVTSAQKNPTAFYLCASTWSGSNQPQHFGDGTRLSIL.

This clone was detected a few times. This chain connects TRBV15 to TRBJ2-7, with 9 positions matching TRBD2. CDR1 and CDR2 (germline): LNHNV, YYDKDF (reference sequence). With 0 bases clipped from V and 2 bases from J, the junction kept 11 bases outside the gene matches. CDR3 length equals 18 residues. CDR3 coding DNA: TGTGCCACCAGCAGAGAACCCCAATTAGCGGGGGTTCCCTACGAGCAGTACTTC. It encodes CATSREPQLAGVPYEQYF.

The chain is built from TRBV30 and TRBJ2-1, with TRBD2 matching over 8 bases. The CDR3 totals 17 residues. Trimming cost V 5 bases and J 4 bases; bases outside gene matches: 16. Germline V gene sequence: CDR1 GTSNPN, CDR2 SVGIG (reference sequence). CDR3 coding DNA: TGTGCCTGGGGGAGACCGACTAGCGCCCTAAATTACAATGAGCAGTTCTTC. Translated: CAWGRPTSALNYNEQFF.

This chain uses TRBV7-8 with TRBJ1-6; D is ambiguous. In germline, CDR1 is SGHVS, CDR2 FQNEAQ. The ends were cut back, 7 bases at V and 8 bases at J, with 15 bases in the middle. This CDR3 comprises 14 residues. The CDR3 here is CASILGPTHSPLHF. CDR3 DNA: TGTGCCAGCATCCTAGGCCCCACCCATTCACCCCTCCACTTT.

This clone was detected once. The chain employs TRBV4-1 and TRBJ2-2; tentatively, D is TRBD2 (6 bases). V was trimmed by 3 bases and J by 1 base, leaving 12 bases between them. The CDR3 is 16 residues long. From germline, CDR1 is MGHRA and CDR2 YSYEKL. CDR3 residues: CASSHVGTQNTGELFF. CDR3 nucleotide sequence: TGCGCCAGCAGCCACGTAGGGACTCAGAACACCGGGGAGCTGTTTTTT.

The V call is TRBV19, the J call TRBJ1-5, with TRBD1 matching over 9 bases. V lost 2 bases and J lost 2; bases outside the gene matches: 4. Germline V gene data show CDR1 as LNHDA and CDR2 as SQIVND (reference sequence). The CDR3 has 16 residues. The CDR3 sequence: CASSITGQGGNQPQHF. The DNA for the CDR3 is TGTGCCAGTAGTATAACGGGACAGGGAGGCAATCAGCCCCAGCATTTT.

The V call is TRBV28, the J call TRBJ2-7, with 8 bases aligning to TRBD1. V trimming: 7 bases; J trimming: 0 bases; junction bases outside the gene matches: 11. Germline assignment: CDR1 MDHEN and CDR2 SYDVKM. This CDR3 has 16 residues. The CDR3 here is CASTEQGVRPSYEQYV. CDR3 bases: TGTGCCAGCACCGAACAGGGGGTACGACCCTCCTACGAGCAGTACGTC.

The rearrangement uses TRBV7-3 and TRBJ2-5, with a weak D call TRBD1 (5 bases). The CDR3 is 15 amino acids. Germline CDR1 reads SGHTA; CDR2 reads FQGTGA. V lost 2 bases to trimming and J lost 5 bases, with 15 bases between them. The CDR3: CASSLLGARWETQYF. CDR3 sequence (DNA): TGTGCCAGCAGCTTACTAGGGGCACGGTGGGAGACCCAGTACTTC.

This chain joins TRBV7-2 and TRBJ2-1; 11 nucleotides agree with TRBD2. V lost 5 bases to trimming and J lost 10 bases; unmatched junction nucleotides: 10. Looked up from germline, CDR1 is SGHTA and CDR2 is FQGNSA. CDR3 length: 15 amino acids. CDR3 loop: CASSPRLAGPIEQFF. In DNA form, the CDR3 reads TGTGCCAGCAGCCCGCGACTAGCGGGACCTATAGAGCAGTTCTTC.

The CDR3 is CASSRRDSGSYEQYF. In DNA, the CDR3 is TGTGCCAGCAGCCGTCGGGATAGCGGGTCCTACGAGCAGTACTTC. The chain carries TRBV11-2 and TRBJ2-7; 7 bases map to TRBD2. The CDR3 has 15 residues. With V trimmed by 5 bases and J by 1 base, 8 bases remained unmatched. From germline, CDR1 is SGHAT and CDR2 FQNNGV.

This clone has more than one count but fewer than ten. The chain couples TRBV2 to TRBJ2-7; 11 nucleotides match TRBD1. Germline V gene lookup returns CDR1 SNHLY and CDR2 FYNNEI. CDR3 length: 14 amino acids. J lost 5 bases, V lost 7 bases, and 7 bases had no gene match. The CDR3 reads CASNGQGAFHEQYF. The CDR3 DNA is TGTGCCAGCAATGGACAGGGGGCGTTCCACGAGCAGTACTTC.

The CDR3 here is CASSQETGFNTEAFF. The CDR3 DNA sequence: TGTGCCAGCAGCCAAGAGACAGGGTTCAACACTGAAGCTTTCTTT. The rearrangement links TRBV11-3 to TRBJ1-1; 7 nucleotides align to TRBD1. CDR3 length: 15 residues. From germline, CDR1 is SGHNT and CDR2 YENEEA. Germline trimming cut 5 bases from V and 2 bases from J; bases unmatched to any gene: 8.

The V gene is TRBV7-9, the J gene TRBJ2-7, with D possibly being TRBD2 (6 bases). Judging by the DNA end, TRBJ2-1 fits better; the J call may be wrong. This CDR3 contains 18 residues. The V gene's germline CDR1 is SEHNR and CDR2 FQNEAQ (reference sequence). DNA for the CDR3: TGTGCCAGCAGCTTAGTGGTGGCGGGGTCGAGCTCCTACAATGAGCAGTTCTTC. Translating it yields CASSLVVAGSSSYNEQFF.

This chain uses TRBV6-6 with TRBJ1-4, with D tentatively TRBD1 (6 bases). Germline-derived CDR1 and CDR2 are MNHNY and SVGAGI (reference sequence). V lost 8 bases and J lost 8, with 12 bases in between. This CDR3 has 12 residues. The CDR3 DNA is TGTGCCAGCCGGGACAAAGGGGAAAAACTGTTTTTT. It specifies CASRDKGEKLFF.